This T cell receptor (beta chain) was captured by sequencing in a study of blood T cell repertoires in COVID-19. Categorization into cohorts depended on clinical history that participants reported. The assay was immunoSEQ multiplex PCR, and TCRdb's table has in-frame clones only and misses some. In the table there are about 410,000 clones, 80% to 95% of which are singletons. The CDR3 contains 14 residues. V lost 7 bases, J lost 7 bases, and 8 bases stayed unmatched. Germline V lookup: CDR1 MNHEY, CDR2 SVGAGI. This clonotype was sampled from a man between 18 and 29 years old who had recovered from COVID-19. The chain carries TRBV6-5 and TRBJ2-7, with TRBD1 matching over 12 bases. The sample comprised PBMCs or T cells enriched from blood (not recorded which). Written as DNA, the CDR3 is TGTGCCAGCACCGGGACAGGGGGCTTCCGAGAGCAGTACTTC. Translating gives CASTGTGGFREQYF.